This TCR beta chain emerged from a study of vaccination and CD4 T cells after COVID-19. In the study overall: After nasal swab PCR-confirmed SARS-CoV-2, several convalescents had mild disease and one severe. Four females and six males made up the convalescents, with two Hispanic. From HCoV-229E, HCoV-OC43, HCoV-NL63 and SARS-CoV-2, overlapping spike peptides were used to stimulate the cells.

As for this clonotype: Its antigen is as yet unknown.

Cultured CD4+ T-cell DNA underwent Oncomine TCR Beta short-read sequencing. Cultured CD4+ T cells were the source of extracted genomic DNA. Via MiXCR, TCRdb re-called the PCR reads, giving one row per CDR3 protein. This table holds approximately 12,000 distinct CDR3 sequences, 40% to 55% found once. Sample treatment: approximately nine-day PBMC culture with coronavirus spike peptide pools or control peptides (ViraFEST assay). CDR1 is GTSNPN and CDR2 is SVGIG in the germline V gene (reference sequence). CDR3 size: 14 residues. Trimming removed 2 bases from V and 3 bases from J; junction bases left unmatched: 6.

The source is a human donor who had recovered from COVID-19. This sequence joins TRBV30 and TRBJ2-5; 7 bases align to TRBD1. Sequenced material: CD4+ T cells from blood, cultured in vitro. The CDR3 DNA sequence: TGTGCCTGGAGTCGGACAGGACGCGAAGAGACCCAGTACTTC. It encodes CAWSRTGREETQYF. The full variable domain, rest sourced from reference TRBV30 and TRBJ2-5, is SQTIHQWPATLVQPVGSPLSLECTVEGTSNPNLYWYRQAAGRGLQLLFYSVGIGQISSEVPQNLSASRPQDRQFILSSKKLLLSDSGFYLCAWSRTGREETQYFGPGTRLLVL.